The T cell receptor (beta chain) under discussion was sequenced for a study of T-cell reconstitution after alpha-beta-depleted transplantation in children. Study outcomes and limitations: Recipient T cells and thymic progenitors that survived were the source of the high TCRbeta diversity seen at day 60 in some patients. Where alpha-beta T cells came from about two months after transplant was reportedly several hundred expanded graft clones. At one year after transplant, newly produced T cells mostly accounted for T-cell counts and diversity.

This clonotype was picked up a small number of times. Its antigen is not identified. Germline lookup yields CDR1 SGHTA and CDR2 FQGNSA. CDR3 length: 13 amino acids. The V end was cut by 5 bases, the J end by 6 bases, with 14 bases between. TCRbeta library construction was performed incorporating unique molecular identifiers. From the PCR reads, TCRdb called clonotypes with MiXCR, one entry per CDR3 protein. This sample yields about 590,000 distinct CDR3 sequences, of which approximately 12% are seen a single time; about 2.2% belongs to the top ten. Source: PBMCs, mostly from graft donor cells, taken 360 days after TCRalphabeta/CD19-depleted stem cell transplant. This receptor was obtained from a male patient younger than 18 who had a stem cell transplant for acute myeloid leukemia, so the T cells may come from the graft donor. J is TRBJ2-7 and V is TRBV7-2; tentatively, D is TRBD1 (5 bases). The CDR3 DNA reads as TGTGCCAGCAGCCCGGATCATCAGGGCGAGCAGTACTTC. Protein: CASSPDHQGEQYF.